This T cell receptor beta chain was documented in a study of shared clonotypes between healthy human individuals. Profiling relied on immunoSEQ multiplex PCR, and the TCRdb table lists in-frame clones only, not all of them. The sample has 850,000 to 1,200,000 clones, about 80% seen once. CDR1 is SGHTA and CDR2 is FQGNSA in the germline V gene. The V end was cut by 5 bases, the J end by 5 bases, with 15 bases between. The CDR3 is made up of 14 amino acids. This clone was detected a few times. The sequence derives from a man in his late teens or twenties in good health. The chain carries TRBV7-2 and TRBJ2-5; D unclear. The source material was memory CD4+ T cells sorted from blood. The subset was: CD45RA-negative fraction. The CDR3 DNA reads as TGTGCCAGCAGCCTGTTGGGCTCTGGGGAGACCCAGTACTTC. Its translation: CASSLLGSGETQYF.